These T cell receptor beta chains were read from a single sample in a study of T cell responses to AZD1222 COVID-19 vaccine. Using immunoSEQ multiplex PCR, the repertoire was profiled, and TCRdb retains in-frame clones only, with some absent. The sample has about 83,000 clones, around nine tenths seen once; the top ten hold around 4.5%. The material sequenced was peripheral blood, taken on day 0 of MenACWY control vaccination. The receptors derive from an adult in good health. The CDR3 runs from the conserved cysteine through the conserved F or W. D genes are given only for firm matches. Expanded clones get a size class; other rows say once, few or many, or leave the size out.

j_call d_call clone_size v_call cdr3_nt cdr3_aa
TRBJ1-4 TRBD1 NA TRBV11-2 TGTGCCAGCAGCCCCGGGACAGGGGAACCTAATGAAAAACTGTTTTTT CASSPGTGEPNEKLFF
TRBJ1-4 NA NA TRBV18 TGTGCCAGCTCCTGGACGGACCAGTCAACTAATGAAAAACTGTTTTTT CASSWTDQSTNEKLFF
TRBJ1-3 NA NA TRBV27 TGTGCCAGCAGTAACTCGGCCGGAAACACCATATATTTT CASSNSAGNTIYF
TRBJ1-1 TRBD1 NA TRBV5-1 TGCGCCAGCAGCTTGGGGGGACAGGGTAAAACTGAAGCTTTCTTT CASSLGGQGKTEAFF
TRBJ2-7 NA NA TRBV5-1 TGCGCCAGCAGCTTGGACGAGCAGTACTTC CASSLDEQYF
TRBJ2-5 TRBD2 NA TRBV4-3 TGCGCCAGCAGCCCGGGGACTAGCGGGAGCGAAGTGGAGACCCAGTACTTC CASSPGTSGSEVETQYF
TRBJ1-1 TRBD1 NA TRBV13 TGTGCCAGCAGGTCGAGGGGGCACCTGAACACTGAAGCTTTCTTT CASRSRGHLNTEAFF
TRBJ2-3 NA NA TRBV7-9 TGTGCCAGCAGCTTGACTCAGCTGGGTAGGGGCACAGATACGCAGTATTTT CASSLTQLGRGTDTQYF
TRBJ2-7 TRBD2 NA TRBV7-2 TGTGCCAGCAGCTTACAAGCGGGAGAGTCCTACGAGCAGTACTTC CASSLQAGESYEQYF
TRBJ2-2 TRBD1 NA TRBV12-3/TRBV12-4 TGTGCCAGCAGCTCGGGACAGTCCGGGGAGCTGTTTTTT CASSSGQSGELFF
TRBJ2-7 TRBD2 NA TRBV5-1 TGCGCCAGCAGCCCGGATCCGGGACTAAGCTCCTACGAGCAGTACTTC CASSPDPGLSSYEQYF
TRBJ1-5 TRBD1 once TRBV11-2 TGTGCCAGCAGCTTATCTGAGGGGGCTTATCAGCCCCAGCATTTT CASSLSEGAYQPQHF
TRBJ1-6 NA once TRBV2 TGTGCCAGCATGACGGACAGTATCAATTCACCCCTCCACTTT CASMTDSINSPLHF
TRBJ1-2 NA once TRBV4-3 TGCGCCAGCAGCCAAGATCCCACGGGAGCCCGGGGCTACACCTTC CASSQDPTGARGYTF
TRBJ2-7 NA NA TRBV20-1 TGCAGTGCTAGTAGTGGGATCGGGTACGAGCAGTACTTC CSASSGIGYEQYF
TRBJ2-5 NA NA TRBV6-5 TGTGCCAGCAGTTACTCGATGGGTGCAGGGCCAGAGACCCAGTACTTC CASSYSMGAGPETQYF
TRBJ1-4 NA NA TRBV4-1 TGCGCCAGCAGCCCCGAGGACAGTGGCAATGAAAAACTGTTTTTT CASSPEDSGNEKLFF
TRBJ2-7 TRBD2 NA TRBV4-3 TGCGCCAGCAGTCTCCGACTAGCGGGAGTTTACGAGCAGTACTTC CASSLRLAGVYEQYF
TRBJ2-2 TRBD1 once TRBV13 TGTGCCAGCAGCTTAGGAGACAGGGGTAACACCGGGGAGCTGTTTTTT CASSLGDRGNTGELFF
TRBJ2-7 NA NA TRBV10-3 TGTGCCATCAGCCAAGACTACGAGCAGTACTTC CAISQDYEQYF
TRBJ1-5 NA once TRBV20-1 TGCAGTGCTAGTGAGGGTTTTGAGAGTCAGCCCCAGCATTTT CSASEGFESQPQHF
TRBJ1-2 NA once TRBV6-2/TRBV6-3 TGTGCCAGCAGCACCACCGTTAACTATGGCTACACCTTC CASSTTVNYGYTF
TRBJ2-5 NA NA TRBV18 TGTGCCAGCTCCCCAGGAGAGACCCAGTACTTC CASSPGETQYF